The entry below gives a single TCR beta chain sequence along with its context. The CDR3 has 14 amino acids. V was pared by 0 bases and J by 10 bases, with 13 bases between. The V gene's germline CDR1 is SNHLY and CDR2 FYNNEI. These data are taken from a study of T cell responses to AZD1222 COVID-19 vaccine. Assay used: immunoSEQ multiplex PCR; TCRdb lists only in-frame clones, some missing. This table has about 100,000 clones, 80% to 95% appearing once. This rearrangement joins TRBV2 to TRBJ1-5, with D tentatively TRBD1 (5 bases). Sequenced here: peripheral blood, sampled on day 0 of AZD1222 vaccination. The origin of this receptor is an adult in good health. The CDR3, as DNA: TGTGCCAGCAGTGAAGCGGCAGGGCGGGAACCCCAGCATTTT. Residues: CASSEAAGREPQHF.